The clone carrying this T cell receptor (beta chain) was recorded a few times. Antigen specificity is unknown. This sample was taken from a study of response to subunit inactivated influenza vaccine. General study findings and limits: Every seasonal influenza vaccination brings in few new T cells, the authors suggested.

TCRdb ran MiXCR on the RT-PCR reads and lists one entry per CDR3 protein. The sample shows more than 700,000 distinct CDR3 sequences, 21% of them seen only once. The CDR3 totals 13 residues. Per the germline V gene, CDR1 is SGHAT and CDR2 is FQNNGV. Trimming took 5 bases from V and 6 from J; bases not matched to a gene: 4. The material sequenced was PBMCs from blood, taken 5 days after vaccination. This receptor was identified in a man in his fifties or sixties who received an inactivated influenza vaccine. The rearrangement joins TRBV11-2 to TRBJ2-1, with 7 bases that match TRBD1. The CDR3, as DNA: TGTGCCAGCAGCCACCGACAGGGCAATGAGCAGTTCTTC. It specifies CASSHRQGNEQFF.